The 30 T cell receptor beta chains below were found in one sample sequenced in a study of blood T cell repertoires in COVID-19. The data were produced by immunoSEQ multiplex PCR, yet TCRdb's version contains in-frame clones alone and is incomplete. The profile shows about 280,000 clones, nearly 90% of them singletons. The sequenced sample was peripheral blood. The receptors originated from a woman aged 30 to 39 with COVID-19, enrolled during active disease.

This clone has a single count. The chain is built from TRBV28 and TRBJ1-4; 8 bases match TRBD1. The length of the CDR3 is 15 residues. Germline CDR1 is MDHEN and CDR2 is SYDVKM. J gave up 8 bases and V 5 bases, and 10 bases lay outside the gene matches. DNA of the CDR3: TGTGCCAGCAGTCGACAGGGGCGACTAATGGAAAAACTGTTTTTT. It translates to CASSRQGRLMEKLFF.

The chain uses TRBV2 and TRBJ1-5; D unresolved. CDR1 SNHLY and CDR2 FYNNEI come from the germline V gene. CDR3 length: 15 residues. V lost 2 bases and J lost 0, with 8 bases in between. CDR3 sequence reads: CASSEFFYSNQPQHF. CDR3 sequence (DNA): TGTGCCAGCAGTGAATTTTTTTATAGCAATCAGCCCCAGCATTTT. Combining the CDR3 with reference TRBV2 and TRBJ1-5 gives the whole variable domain EPEVTQTPSHQVTQMGQEVILRCVPISNHLYFYWYRQILGQKVEFLVSFYNNEISEKSEIFDDQFSVERPDGSNFTLKIRSTKLEDSAMYFCASSEFFYSNQPQHFGDGTRLSIL.

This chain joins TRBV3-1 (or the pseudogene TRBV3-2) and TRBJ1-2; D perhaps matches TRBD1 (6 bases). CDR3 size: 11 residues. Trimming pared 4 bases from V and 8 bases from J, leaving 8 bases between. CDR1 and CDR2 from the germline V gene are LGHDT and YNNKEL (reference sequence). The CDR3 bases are TGTGCCAGCAGCCTTGACAGGGGCTACACCTTC. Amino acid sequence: CASSLDRGYTF.

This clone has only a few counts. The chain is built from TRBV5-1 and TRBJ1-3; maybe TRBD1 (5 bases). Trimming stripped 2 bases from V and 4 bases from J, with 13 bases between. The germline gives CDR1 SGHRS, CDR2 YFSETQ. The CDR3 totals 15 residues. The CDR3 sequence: CASSFGGAPGNTIYF. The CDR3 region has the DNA TGCGCCAGCAGCTTCGGAGGGGCGCCGGGAAACACCATATATTTT.

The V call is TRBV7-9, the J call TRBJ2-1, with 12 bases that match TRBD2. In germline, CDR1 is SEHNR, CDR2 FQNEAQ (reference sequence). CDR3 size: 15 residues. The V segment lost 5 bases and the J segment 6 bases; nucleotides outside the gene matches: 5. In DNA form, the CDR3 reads TGTGCCAGCAGCGCCACTAGCGGGGGGCTCAATGAGCAGTTCTTC. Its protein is CASSATSGGLNEQFF.

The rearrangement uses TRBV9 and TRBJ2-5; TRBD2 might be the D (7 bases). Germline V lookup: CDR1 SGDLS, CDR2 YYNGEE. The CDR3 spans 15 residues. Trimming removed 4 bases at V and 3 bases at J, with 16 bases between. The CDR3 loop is CASSPRGAVKETQYF. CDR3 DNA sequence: TGTGCCAGCAGCCCCCGGGGGGCTGTGAAAGAGACCCAGTACTTC.

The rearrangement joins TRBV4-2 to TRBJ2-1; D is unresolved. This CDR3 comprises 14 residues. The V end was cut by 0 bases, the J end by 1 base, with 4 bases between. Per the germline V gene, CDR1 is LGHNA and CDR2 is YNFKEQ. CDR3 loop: CASSQERSYNEQFF. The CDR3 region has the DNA TGTGCCAGCAGCCAAGAACGGTCCTACAATGAGCAGTTCTTC.

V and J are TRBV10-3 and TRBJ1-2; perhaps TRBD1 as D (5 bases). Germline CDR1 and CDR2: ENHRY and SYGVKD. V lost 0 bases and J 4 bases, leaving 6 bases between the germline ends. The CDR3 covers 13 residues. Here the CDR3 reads CAISESDSYGYTF. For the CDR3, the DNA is TGTGCCATCAGTGAGTCCGACAGCTATGGCTACACCTTC.

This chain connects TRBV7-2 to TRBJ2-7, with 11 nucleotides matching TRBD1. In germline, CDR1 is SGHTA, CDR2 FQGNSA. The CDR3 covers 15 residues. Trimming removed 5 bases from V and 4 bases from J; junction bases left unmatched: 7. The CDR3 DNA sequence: TGTGCCAGCAGCGAAACCGGGACAGGGGGGTACGAGCAGTACTTC. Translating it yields CASSETGTGGYEQYF.

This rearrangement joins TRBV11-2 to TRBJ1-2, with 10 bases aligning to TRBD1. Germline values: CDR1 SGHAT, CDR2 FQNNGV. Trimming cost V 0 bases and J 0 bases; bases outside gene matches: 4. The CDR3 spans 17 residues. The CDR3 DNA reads TGTGCCAGCAGCTTAGACGCCGGACAGGGGGCTAACTATGGCTACACCTTC. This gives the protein CASSLDAGQGANYGYTF.

This chain's CDR3 is CASSFRLASPGEQFF. The CDR3 DNA reads TGTGCCAGCAGCTTTCGGCTAGCGTCTCCGGGTGAGCAGTTCTTC. J is TRBJ2-1 and V is TRBV5-5; D is possibly TRBD2 (6 bases). Germline CDR1 SGHKS, CDR2 YYEKEE (reference sequence). Trimming took 2 bases from V and 9 from J, leaving 18 bases between them. The CDR3 consists of 15 residues.

The CDR3 is CSVDPGRHLERAEQFF. The CDR3 DNA reads as TGCAGCGTTGACCCAGGTAGGCACTTGGAGAGGGCTGAGCAGTTCTTC. V is TRBV29-1 and J is TRBJ2-1; maybe TRBD2 (5 bases). This CDR3 has 16 amino acids. In germline, CDR1 is SQVTM, CDR2 ANQGSEA. V lost 3 bases, J lost 9 bases, and 24 bases lay in between.

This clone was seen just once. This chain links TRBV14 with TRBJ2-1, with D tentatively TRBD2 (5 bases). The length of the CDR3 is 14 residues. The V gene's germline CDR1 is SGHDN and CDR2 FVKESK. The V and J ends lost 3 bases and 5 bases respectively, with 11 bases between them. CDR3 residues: CASSQRRQHNEQFF. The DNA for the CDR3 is TGTGCCAGCAGCCAGCGGAGGCAGCACAATGAGCAGTTCTTC.

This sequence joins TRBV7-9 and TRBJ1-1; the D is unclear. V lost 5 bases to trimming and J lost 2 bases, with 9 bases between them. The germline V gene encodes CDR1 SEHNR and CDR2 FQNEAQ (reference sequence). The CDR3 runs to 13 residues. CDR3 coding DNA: TGTGCCAGCAGCCTGGTGGGCAACACTGAAGCTTTCTTT. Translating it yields CASSLVGNTEAFF.

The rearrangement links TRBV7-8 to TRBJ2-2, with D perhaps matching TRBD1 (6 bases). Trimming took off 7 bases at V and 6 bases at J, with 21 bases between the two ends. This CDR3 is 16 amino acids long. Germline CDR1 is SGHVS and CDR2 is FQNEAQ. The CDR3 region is CASTPDSDRGPGELFF. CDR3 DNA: TGTGCCAGCACCCCCGACTCGGACAGAGGGCCCGGGGAGCTGTTTTTT. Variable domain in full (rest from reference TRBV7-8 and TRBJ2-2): GAGVSQSPRYKVAKRGQDVALRCDPISGHVSLFWYQQALGQGPEFLTYFQNEAQLDKSGLPSDRFFAERPEGSVSTLKIQRTQQEDSAVYLCASTPDSDRGPGELFFGEGSRLTVL.

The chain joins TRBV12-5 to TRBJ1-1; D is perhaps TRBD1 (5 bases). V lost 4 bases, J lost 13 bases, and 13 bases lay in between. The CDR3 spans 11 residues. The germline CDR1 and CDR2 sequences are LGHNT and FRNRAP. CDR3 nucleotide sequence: TGTGCTAGTGGTTCCTCTCGACAGTATTTCTTT. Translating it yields CASGSSRQYFF.

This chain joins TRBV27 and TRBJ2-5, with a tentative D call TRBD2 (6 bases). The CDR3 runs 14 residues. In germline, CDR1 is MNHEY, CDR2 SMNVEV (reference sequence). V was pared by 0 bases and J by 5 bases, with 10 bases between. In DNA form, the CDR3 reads TGTGCCAGCAGTTTATCGAGACGGGGGGAGACCCAGTACTTC. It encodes CASSLSRRGETQYF.

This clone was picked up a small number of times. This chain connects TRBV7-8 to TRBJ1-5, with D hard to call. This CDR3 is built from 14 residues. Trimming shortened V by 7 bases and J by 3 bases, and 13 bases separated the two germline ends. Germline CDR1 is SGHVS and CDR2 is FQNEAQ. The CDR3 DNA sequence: TGTGCCAGCAACGAATTAGGACTCAATCAGCCCCAGCATTTT. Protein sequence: CASNELGLNQPQHF.

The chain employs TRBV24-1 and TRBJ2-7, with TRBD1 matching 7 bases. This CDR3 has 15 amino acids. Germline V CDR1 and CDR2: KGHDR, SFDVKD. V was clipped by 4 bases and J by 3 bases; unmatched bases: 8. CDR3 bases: TGTGCCACCAGTGAAGGACAGGTCGGACTCTACGAGCAGTACTTC. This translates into CATSEGQVGLYEQYF.

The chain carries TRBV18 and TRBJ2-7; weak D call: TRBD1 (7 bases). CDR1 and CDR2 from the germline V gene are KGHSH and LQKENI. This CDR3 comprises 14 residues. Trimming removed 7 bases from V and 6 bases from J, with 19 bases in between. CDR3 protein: CASLGGGSGLEQYF. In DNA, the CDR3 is TGTGCCAGCTTAGGAGGGGGCAGTGGTCTCGAGCAGTACTTC.

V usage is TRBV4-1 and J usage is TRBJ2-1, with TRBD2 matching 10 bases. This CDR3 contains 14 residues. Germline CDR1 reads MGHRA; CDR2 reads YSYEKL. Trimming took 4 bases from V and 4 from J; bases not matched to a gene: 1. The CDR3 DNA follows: TGCGCCAGCAGCCCGGGACTAGCGTACAATGAGCAGTTCTTC. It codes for CASSPGLAYNEQFF.

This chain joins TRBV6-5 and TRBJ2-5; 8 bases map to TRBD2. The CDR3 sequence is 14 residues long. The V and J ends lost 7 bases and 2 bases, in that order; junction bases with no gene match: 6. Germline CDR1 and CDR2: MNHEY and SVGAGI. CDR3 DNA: TGTGCCAGCATCCACCGGGGGGGGCAAGAGACCCAGTACTTC. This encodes CASIHRGGQETQYF.

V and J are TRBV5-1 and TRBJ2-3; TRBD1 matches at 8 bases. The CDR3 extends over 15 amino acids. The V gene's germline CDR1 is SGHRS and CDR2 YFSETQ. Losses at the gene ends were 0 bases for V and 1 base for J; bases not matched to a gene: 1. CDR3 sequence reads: CASSLEDRGTDTQYF. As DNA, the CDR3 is TGCGCCAGCAGCTTGGAGGACAGGGGCACAGATACGCAGTATTTT.

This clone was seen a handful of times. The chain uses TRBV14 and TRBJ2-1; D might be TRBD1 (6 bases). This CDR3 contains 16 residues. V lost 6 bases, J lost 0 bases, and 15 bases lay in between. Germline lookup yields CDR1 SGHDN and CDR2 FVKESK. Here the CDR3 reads CASSLYRAASYNEQFF. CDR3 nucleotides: TGTGCCAGCAGTCTTTACAGGGCGGCCTCCTACAATGAGCAGTTCTTC.

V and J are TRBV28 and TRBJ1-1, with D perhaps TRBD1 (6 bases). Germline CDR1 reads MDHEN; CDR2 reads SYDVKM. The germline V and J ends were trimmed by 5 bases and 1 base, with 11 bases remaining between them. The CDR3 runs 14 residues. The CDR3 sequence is CASSRRGGNTEAFF. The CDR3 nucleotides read TGTGCCAGCAGTCGTAGGGGGGGGAACACTGAAGCTTTCTTT.

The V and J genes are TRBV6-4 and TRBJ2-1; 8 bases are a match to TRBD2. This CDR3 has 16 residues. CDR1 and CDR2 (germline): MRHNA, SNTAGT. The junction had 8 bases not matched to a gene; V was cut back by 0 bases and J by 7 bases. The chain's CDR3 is CASSDSPRGGINEQFF. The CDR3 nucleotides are TGTGCCAGCAGTGACTCTCCCCGGGGGGGCATAAATGAGCAGTTCTTC.

The CDR3 DNA reads TGTGCCAGCAACCAGGGGGGTCAGCCCCAGCATTTT. Protein sequence: CASNQGGQPQHF. This rearrangement joins TRBV6-5 to TRBJ1-5; 7 bases map to TRBD1. The CDR3 runs 12 residues. After removal of 7 bases from V and 6 bases from J, the junction contained 3 bases not matched to a gene. The germline CDR1 and CDR2 sequences are MNHEY and SVGAGI.

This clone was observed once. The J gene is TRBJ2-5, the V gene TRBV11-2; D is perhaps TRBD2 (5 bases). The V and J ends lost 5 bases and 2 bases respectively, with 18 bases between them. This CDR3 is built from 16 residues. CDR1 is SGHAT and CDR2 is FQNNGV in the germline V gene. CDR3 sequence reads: CASSTPGRGIQETQYF. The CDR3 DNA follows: TGTGCCAGCAGCACTCCGGGCCGGGGAATACAAGAGACCCAGTACTTC.

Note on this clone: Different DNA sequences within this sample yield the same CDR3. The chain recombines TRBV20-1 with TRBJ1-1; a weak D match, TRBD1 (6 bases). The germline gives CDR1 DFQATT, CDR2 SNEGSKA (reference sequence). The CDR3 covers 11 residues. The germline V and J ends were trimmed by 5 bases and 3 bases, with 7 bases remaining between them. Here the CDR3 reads CSAPGDTEAFF. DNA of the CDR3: TGCAGTGCTCCAGGGGACACTGAAGCTTTCTTT.

CDR3 in amino acids: CSIGDRDYEQYF. The CDR3 DNA is TGCAGCATCGGGGACAGGGACTACGAGCAGTACTTC. The J gene is TRBJ2-7, the V gene TRBV29-1; 9 bases align to TRBD1. This CDR3 is built from 12 residues. The trim removed 8 bases at V and 3 bases at J, leaving 5 bases unmatched. Germline V CDR1 and CDR2: SQVTM, ANQGSEA.